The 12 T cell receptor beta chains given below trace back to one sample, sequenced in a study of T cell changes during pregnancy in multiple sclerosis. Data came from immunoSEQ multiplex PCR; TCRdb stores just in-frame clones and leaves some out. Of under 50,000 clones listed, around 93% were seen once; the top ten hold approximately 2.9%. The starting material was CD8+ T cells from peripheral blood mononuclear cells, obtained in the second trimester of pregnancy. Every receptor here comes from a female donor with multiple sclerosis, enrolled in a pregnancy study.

The CDR3: CASSIEGGLSSYEQYF. As DNA, the CDR3 is TGTGCCAGTAGTATAGAGGGAGGCCTTAGCTCCTACGAGCAGTACTTC. V and J are TRBV19 and TRBJ2-7; tentative D call: TRBD2 (6 bases). Germline values: CDR1 LNHDA, CDR2 SQIVND (reference sequence). Trimming cost V 0 bases and J 0 bases, with 12 bases left between them. CDR3 length equals 16 residues. Combining the CDR3 with reference TRBV19 and TRBJ2-7 gives the whole variable domain DGGITQSPKYLFRKEGQNVTLSCEQNLNHDAMYWYRQDPGQGLRLIYYSQIVNDFQKGDIAEGYSVSREKKESFPLTVTSAQKNPTAFYLCASSIEGGLSSYEQYFGPGTRLTVT.

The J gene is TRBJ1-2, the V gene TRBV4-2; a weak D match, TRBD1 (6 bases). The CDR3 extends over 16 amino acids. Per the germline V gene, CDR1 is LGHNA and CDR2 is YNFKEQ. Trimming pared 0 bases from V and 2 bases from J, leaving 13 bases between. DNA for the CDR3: TGTGCCAGCAGCCAAGATCGGGGGGGCTCCAACTATGGCTACACCTTC. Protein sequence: CASSQDRGGSNYGYTF.

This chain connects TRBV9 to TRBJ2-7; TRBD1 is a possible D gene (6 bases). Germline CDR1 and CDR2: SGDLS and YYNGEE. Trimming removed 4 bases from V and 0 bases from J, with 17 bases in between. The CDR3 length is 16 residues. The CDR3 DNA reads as TGTGCCAGCAGCCCCACCGGGACACACACCTCCTACGAGCAGTACTTC. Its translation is CASSPTGTHTSYEQYF.

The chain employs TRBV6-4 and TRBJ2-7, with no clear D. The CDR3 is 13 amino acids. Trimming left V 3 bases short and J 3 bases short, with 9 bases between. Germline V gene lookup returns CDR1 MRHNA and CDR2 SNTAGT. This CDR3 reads CASSEWPYYEQYF. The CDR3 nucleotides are TGTGCCAGCAGTGAATGGCCTTACTACGAGCAGTACTTC.

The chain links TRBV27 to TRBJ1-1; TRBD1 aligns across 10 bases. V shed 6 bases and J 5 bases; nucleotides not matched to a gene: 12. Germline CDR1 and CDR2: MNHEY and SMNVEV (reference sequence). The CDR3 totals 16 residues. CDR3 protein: CASSRGQGGLGTEAFF. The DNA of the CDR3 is TGTGCCAGCAGCCGAGGACAGGGGGGACTTGGGACTGAAGCTTTCTTT.

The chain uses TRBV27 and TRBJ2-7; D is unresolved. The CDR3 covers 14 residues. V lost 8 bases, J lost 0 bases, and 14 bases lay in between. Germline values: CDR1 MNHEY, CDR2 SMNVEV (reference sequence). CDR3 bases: TGTGCCAGCCCCCCCCCTAGGAGCTCCTACGAGCAGTACTTC. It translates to CASPPPRSSYEQYF.

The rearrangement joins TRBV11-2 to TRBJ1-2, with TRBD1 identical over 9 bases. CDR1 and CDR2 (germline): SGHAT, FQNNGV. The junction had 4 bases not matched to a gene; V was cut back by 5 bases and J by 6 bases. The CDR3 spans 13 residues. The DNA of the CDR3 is TGTGCCAGCAGCCCACAGGGGGCGGATGGCTACACCTTC. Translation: CASSPQGADGYTF.

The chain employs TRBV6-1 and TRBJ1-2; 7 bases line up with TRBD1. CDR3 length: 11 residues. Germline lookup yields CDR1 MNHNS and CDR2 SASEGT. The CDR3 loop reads CVQGGSTGYTF. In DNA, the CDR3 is TGTGTCCAAGGGGGCTCTACCGGCTACACCTTC.

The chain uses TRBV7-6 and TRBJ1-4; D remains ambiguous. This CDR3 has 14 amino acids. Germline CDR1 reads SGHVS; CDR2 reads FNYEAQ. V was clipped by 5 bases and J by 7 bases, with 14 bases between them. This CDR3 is CASSASGSLEKLFF. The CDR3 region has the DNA TGTGCCAGCAGCGCGTCGGGGAGCCTTGAAAAACTGTTTTTT.

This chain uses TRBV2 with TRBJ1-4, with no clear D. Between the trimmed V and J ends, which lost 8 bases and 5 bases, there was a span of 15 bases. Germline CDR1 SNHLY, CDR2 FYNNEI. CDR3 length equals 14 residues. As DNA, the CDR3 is TGTGCCAGCGGAGCGAGGGCTCCAAATGAAAAACTGTTTTTT. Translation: CASGARAPNEKLFF.

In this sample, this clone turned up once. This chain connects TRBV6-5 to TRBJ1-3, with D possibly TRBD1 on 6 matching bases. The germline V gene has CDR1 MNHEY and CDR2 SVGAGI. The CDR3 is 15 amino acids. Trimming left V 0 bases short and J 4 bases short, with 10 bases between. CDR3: CASSYSAGAGNTIYF. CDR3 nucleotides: TGTGCCAGCAGTTACTCGGCAGGGGCGGGAAACACCATATATTTT.

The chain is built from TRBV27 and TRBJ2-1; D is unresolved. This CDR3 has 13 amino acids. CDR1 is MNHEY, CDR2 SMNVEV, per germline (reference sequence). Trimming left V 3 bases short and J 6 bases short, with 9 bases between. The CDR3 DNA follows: TGTGCCAGCAGTTTTGGGCTTGGCAATGAGCAGTTCTTC. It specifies CASSFGLGNEQFF.